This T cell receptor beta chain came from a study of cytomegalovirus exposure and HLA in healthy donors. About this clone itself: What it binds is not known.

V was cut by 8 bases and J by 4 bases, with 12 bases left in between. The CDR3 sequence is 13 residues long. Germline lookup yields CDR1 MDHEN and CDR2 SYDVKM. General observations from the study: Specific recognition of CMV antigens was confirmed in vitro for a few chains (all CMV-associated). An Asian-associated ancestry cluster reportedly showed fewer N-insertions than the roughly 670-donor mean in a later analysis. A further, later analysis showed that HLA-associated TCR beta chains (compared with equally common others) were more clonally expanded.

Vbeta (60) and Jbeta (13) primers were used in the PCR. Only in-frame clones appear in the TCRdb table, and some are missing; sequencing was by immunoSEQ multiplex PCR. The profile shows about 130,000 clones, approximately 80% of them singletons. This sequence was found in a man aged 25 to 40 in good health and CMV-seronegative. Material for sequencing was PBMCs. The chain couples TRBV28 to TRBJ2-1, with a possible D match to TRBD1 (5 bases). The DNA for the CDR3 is TGTGCCAGCCAGGACATCAGATACAATGAGCAGTTCTTC. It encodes CASQDIRYNEQFF.